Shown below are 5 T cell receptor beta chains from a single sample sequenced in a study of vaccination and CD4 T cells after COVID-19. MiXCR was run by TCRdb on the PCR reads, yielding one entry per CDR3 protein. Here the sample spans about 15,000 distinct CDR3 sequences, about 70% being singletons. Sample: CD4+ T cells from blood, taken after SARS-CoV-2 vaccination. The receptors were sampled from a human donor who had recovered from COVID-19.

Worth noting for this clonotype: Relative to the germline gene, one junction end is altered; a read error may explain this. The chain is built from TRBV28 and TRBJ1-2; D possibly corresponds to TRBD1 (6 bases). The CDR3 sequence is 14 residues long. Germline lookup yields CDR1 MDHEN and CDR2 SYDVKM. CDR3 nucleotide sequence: TGTTCCAGCAGCTTGAAGGGGGGGCCGGGTGGCTACACCTTC. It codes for CSSSLKGGPGGYTF.

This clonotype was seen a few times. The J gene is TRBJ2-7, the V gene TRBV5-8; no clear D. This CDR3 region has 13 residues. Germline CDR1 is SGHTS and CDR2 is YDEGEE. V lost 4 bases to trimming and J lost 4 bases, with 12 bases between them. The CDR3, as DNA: TGTGCCAGCAGCCCGACCCGTGGTTACGAGCAGTACTTC. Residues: CASSPTRGYEQYF.

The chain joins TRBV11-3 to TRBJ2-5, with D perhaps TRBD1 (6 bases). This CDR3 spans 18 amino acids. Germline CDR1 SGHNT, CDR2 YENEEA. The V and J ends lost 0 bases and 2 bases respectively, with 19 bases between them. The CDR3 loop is CASSLDSRRGIPQETQYF. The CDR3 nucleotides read TGTGCCAGCAGCTTAGATAGCAGAAGGGGGATCCCACAAGAGACCCAGTACTTC.

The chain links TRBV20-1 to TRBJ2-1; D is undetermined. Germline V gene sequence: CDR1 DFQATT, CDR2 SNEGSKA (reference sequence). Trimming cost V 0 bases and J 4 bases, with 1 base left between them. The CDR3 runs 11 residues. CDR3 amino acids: CSARDYNEQFF. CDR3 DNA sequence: TGCAGTGCTAGAGATTACAATGAGCAGTTCTTC.

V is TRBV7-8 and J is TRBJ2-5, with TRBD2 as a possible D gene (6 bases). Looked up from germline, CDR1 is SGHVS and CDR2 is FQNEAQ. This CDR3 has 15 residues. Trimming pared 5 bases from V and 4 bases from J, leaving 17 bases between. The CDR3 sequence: CASSPTWGELETQYF. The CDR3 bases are TGTGCCAGCAGCCCGACGTGGGGGGAATTAGAGACCCAGTACTTC.